This TCR beta chain was obtained from a study of OX40 agonist ivuxolimab in advanced cancers. This clone is categorized as medium-sized. Germline CDR1 and CDR2: SGHTA and FQGTGA. The V and J ends lost 5 bases and 6 bases respectively, with 8 bases between them. The CDR3 consists of 13 residues. The protocol was immunoSEQ multiplex PCR, while the TCRdb copy is restricted to in-frame clones and leaves out a portion. The sample has 50,000 to 75,000 clones, 82% seen once; the top ten hold over 1.3%. The clonotype originates from an adult with an advanced solid tumor such as melanoma, head and neck, liver or kidney cancer. The V gene is TRBV7-3, the J gene TRBJ1-6; no clear D. Sample: CD4+ or CD8+ T cells sorted from blood, taken in a trial of the OX40 agonist ivuxolimab. The CDR3 bases are TGTGCCAGCAGCCCGGGAAGTAATTCACCCCTCCACTTT. It encodes CASSPGSNSPLHF.